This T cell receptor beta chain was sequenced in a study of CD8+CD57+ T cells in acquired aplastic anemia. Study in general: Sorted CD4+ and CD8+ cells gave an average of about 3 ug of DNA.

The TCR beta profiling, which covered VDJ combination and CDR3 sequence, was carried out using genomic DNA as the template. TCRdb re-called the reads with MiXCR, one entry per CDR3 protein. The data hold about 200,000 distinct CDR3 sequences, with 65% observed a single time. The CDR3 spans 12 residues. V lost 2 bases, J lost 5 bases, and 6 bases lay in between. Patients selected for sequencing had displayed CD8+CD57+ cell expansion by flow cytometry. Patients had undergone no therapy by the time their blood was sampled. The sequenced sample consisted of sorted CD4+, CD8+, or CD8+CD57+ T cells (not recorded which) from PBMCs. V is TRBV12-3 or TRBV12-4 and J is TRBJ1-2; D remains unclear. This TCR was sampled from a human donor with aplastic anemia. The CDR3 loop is CASSLTAYGYTF. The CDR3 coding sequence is TGTGCCAGCAGTTTAACAGCTTATGGCTACACCTTC.